These 26 T cell receptor beta chains share one sample of origin, sequenced in a study of CD4 T cells in relation to SARS-CoV-2 and coronaviruses. Profiled with immunoSEQ multiplex PCR; TCRdb holds only in-frame clones, not every one. The table lists under 25,000 clones, roughly 78% of them singletons, with approximately 19% in the top ten. Their cognate antigens are unknown. The unexposed donors gave CD4+ T cells in about 2011-2018, prior to COVID-19. After about 10 days of culture, CD4+ T cells were isolated. Material for sequencing was CD4+ T cells from PBMCs, cultured in vitro. The origin of the receptors is a human donor in good health.

The chain recombines TRBV19 with TRBJ1-2, with TRBD1 identical over 10 bases. V lost 4 bases, J lost 7 bases, and 6 bases stayed unmatched. The length of the CDR3 is 14 residues. Per the germline V gene, CDR1 is LNHDA and CDR2 is SQIVND (reference sequence). The CDR3 DNA is TGTGCCAGTAGTACTACAAGACAGGGGGCTGGCTACACCTTC. Encoded protein: CASSTTRQGAGYTF.

V and J are TRBV25-1 and TRBJ2-7; 13 nucleotides agree with TRBD2. The CDR3 sequence is 16 residues long. CDR1 is MGHDK, CDR2 SYGVNS, per germline. After removal of 3 bases from V and 2 bases from J, the junction contained 4 bases not matched to a gene. The CDR3 loop is CASSDLGTSGTYEQYF. The CDR3 nucleotides read TGTGCCAGCAGTGACCTAGGGACTAGCGGGACCTACGAGCAGTACTTC.

The chain uses TRBV6-2 or TRBV6-3 and TRBJ2-7, with 15 nucleotides matching TRBD2. CDR3 length: 16 amino acids. Germline CDR1 MNHEY, CDR2 SVGEGT. The ends lost 2 bases at V and 4 bases at J; junction bases unmatched: 3. CDR3 sequence reads: CASSYVGTSGRYEQYF. As DNA, the CDR3 is TGTGCCAGCAGTTACGTTGGGACTAGCGGGAGGTACGAGCAGTACTTC.

This chain links TRBV12-3 or TRBV12-4 with TRBJ1-1, with unresolved D. The V end was cut by 6 bases, the J end by 3 bases, with 11 bases between. The CDR3 totals 13 residues. CDR3 DNA sequence: TGTGCCAGCAGGTTCTCGGATTACACTGAAGCTTTCTTT. This gives the protein CASRFSDYTEAFF.

This chain uses TRBV5-1 with TRBJ2-7, with 10 nucleotides matching TRBD2. The J segment lost 2 bases and the V segment lost 3 bases, leaving 2 bases of the junction unmatched. The CDR3 length is 14 residues. Germline loops: CDR1 SGHRS, CDR2 YFSETQ. The CDR3 DNA reads TGCGCCAGCAGCTGGACTAGCGGAACCTACGAGCAGTACTTC. This codes for CASSWTSGTYEQYF.

The chain combines TRBV2 with TRBJ1-2; the D gene is possibly TRBD1 (6 bases). The V end lost 6 bases, the J end lost 5 bases, and 16 bases lay between the germline ends. This CDR3 is built from 14 residues. From germline, CDR1 is SNHLY and CDR2 FYNNEI. The CDR3 nucleotides read TGTGCCAGCAGCTTAAGGACAGACACGTATGGCTACACCTTC. It codes for CASSLRTDTYGYTF.

The chain joins TRBV5-1 to TRBJ1-1; D not resolved. CDR3 length: 16 amino acids. The V end was cut by 4 bases, the J end by 2 bases, with 18 bases between. The germline gives CDR1 SGHRS, CDR2 YFSETQ. The CDR3 sequence: CASSRREEDANTEAFF. DNA of the CDR3: TGCGCCAGCAGCAGACGGGAAGAGGATGCAAACACTGAAGCTTTCTTT.

The chain links TRBV19 to TRBJ2-5, with D uncertain. V was pared by 6 bases and J by 3 bases, with 11 bases between. CDR1 is LNHDA, CDR2 SQIVND, per germline (reference sequence). The CDR3 sequence is 13 residues long. The CDR3 loop is CASRTGVEETQYF. CDR3 coding DNA: TGTGCCAGTAGGACGGGTGTTGAAGAGACCCAGTACTTC.

This clone was seen a single time. The chain couples TRBV24-1 to TRBJ2-1, with D perhaps matching TRBD2 (5 bases). The germline V and J ends were trimmed by 7 bases and 1 base, with 10 bases remaining between them. This CDR3 comprises 14 residues. CDR1 KGHDR and CDR2 SFDVKD come from the germline V gene. CDR3 sequence reads: CATSAGISYNEQFF. CDR3 nucleotide sequence: TGTGCCACCAGCGCCGGGATTTCCTACAATGAGCAGTTCTTC.

The chain employs TRBV12-5 and TRBJ1-3, with D tentatively TRBD1 (6 bases). The CDR3 is 16 residues long. Per the germline V gene, CDR1 is LGHNT and CDR2 is FRNRAP. V lost 5 bases, J lost 4 bases, and 18 bases lay in between. CDR3 residues: CASGPSGGAGGNTIYF. In DNA form, the CDR3 reads TGTGCTAGTGGTCCTTCTGGGGGGGCGGGAGGAAACACCATATATTTT.

The rearrangement joins TRBV30 to TRBJ2-5; 8 nucleotides line up with TRBD2. The germline V gene encodes CDR1 GTSNPN and CDR2 SVGIG (reference sequence). The junction had 3 bases not matched to a gene; V was cut back by 4 bases and J by 2 bases. The CDR3 loop spans 13 amino acids. The CDR3 loop is CAWNAGGQETQYF. CDR3 coding DNA: TGTGCCTGGAATGCGGGAGGACAAGAGACCCAGTACTTC.

The V call is TRBV30, the J call TRBJ1-3, with a tentative D call TRBD1 (6 bases). V lost 4 bases to trimming and J lost 4 bases, with 11 bases between them. This CDR3 contains 13 residues. Looked up from germline, CDR1 is GTSNPN and CDR2 is SVGIG (reference sequence). CDR3 sequence (DNA): TGTGCCTGGACTACAGGGTGGGGAAACACCATATATTTT. As protein: CAWTTGWGNTIYF.

CDR3 DNA sequence: TGTGCCAGCAGCTTAACTGGAGGGACTAGCGGGACGGAGAGGGAGACCCAGTACTTC. Translated: CASSLTGGTSGTERETQYF. The V gene is TRBV7-3, the J gene TRBJ2-5; TRBD2 agrees at 13 bases. CDR3 length equals 19 residues. The germline CDR1 and CDR2 sequences are SGHTA and FQGTGA. Losses at the gene ends were 0 bases for V and 5 bases for J; bases not matched to a gene: 12.

The chain employs TRBV30 and TRBJ2-1; D gene unclear. Trimming removed 4 bases at V and 0 bases at J, with 10 bases between. The CDR3 loop spans 14 amino acids. Per the germline V gene, CDR1 is GTSNPN and CDR2 is SVGIG (reference sequence). As DNA, the CDR3 is TGTGCCTGGAAGGTGGGTAGCTCCTACAATGAGCAGTTCTTC. Amino acids: CAWKVGSSYNEQFF.

By share of the sample, this clone is medium-sized. This sequence joins TRBV7-3 and TRBJ2-2; D unclear. V lost 4 bases to trimming and J lost 8 bases, with 8 bases between them. Germline values: CDR1 SGHTA, CDR2 FQGTGA. The CDR3 has 12 amino acids. CDR3: CASSSPKGELFF. The CDR3 coding sequence is TGTGCCAGCAGCTCACCCAAGGGGGAGCTGTTTTTT.

This chain uses TRBV24-1 with TRBJ2-1; 9 bases match TRBD2. The CDR3 sequence is 17 residues long. Germline V gives CDR1 KGHDR, CDR2 SFDVKD. J gave up 7 bases and V 5 bases, and 14 bases lay outside the gene matches. The CDR3 region has the DNA TGTGCCACCAGTGCGCTAGATGGTAGCGGGAGATTTAATGAGCAGTTCTTC. It specifies CATSALDGSGRFNEQFF.

The J gene is TRBJ2-5, the V gene TRBV5-1; D gene ambiguous. Germline CDR1 reads SGHRS; CDR2 reads YFSETQ. The V end was cut by 3 bases, the J end by 3 bases, with 6 bases between. This CDR3 region has 12 residues. The CDR3 protein is CASSSIKETQYF. The CDR3 DNA reads as TGCGCCAGCAGCTCGATAAAAGAGACCCAGTACTTC.

This rearrangement joins TRBV6-6 to TRBJ2-1; 10 bases agree with TRBD2. Trimming removed 5 bases from V and 5 bases from J; junction bases left unmatched: 6. Germline V gene data show CDR1 as MNHNY and CDR2 as SVGAGI (reference sequence). CDR3 length: 15 residues. The CDR3 loop reads CASSNGLAVDNEQFF. The CDR3 coding sequence is TGTGCCAGCAGTAACGGACTAGCGGTAGACAATGAGCAGTTCTTC.

CDR3 amino acids: CASSYSPAGEYEQYF. For the CDR3, the DNA is TGTGCCAGCAGTTACTCCCCAGCGGGGGAATACGAGCAGTACTTC. The J gene is TRBJ2-7, the V gene TRBV6-5, with 8 bases lining up with TRBD2. The CDR3 loop spans 15 amino acids. Germline V gene data show CDR1 as MNHEY and CDR2 as SVGAGI. Losses at the gene ends were 0 bases for V and 4 bases for J; bases not matched to a gene: 5.

The V gene is TRBV11-2, the J gene TRBJ1-2; 11 nucleotides match TRBD1. Germline trimming cut 5 bases from V and 4 bases from J; bases unmatched to any gene: 6. Germline CDR1 and CDR2: SGHAT and FQNNGV. This CDR3 contains 15 residues. This CDR3 is CASSTDRGRGYGYTF. The CDR3 region has the DNA TGTGCCAGCAGCACGGACAGGGGGCGCGGCTATGGCTACACCTTC. Complete variable domain (other parts from reference TRBV11-2 and TRBJ1-2): EAGVAQSPRYKIIEKRQSVAFWCNPISGHATLYWYQQILGQGPKLLIQFQNNGVVDDSQLPKDRFSAERLKGVDSTLKIQPAKLEDSAVYLCASSTDRGRGYGYTFGSGTRLTVV.

The chain has TRBV5-1 and TRBJ1-1, with D uncertain. The CDR3 is 14 residues long. The germline CDR1 and CDR2 sequences are SGHRS and YFSETQ. V shed 4 bases and J shed 4 bases, with 14 bases lying between them. The CDR3 loop is CASSPPEGTTEAFF. The CDR3 DNA follows: TGCGCCAGCAGCCCCCCTGAGGGCACCACTGAAGCTTTCTTT.

This clone occurred once. CDR3 in amino acids: CATSDFGGGRTDTQYF. In DNA form, the CDR3 reads TGTGCCACCAGTGATTTTGGGGGCGGGCGCACAGATACGCAGTATTTT. The rearrangement joins TRBV24-1 to TRBJ2-3, with D tentatively TRBD1 (6 bases). V lost 1 base and J 1 base, leaving 11 bases between the germline ends. In germline, CDR1 is KGHDR, CDR2 SFDVKD. The length of the CDR3 is 16 residues.

The V and J genes are TRBV5-1 and TRBJ2-1; D unresolved. V was clipped by 1 base and J by 6 bases, with 11 bases between them. Germline-derived CDR1 and CDR2 are SGHRS and YFSETQ. This CDR3 has 14 residues. This CDR3 is CASSLSSTVNEQFF. The CDR3 DNA reads TGCGCCAGCAGCTTGTCTAGTACAGTCAATGAGCAGTTCTTC.

The chain carries TRBV5-1 and TRBJ1-1; no reliable D call. In germline, CDR1 is SGHRS, CDR2 YFSETQ. The V gene lost 1 base and the J gene lost 0 bases, with 16 bases spanning the gap. This CDR3 is built from 17 residues. As DNA, the CDR3 is TGCGCCAGCAGCTTGAGTTTCGGGCAGCTCTTGAACACTGAAGCTTTCTTT. It codes for CASSLSFGQLLNTEAFF.

The rearrangement joins TRBV12-3 or TRBV12-4 to TRBJ1-2; D is undetermined. Deletions cut 2 bases from V and 8 bases from J, with 12 bases between. This CDR3 region has 13 residues. CDR3 protein: CASSLNSGGGYTF. The CDR3 bases are TGTGCCAGCAGTTTAAATTCTGGAGGCGGCTACACCTTC.

The chain couples TRBV19 to TRBJ2-6, with 8 bases matching TRBD2. This CDR3 has 17 amino acids. The ends lost 5 bases at V and 1 base at J; junction bases unmatched: 7. Germline CDR1 reads LNHDA; CDR2 reads SQIVND (reference sequence). CDR3 region: CASSRGGAQSGANVLTF. The DNA for the CDR3 is TGTGCCAGTAGTCGGGGGGGCGCCCAATCTGGGGCCAACGTCCTGACTTTC.